A single sample is the source of the 32 T cell receptor beta chains below, sequenced in a study of blood T cells in healthy people across ages. A J-beta primer mix and a sample-barcoded 5' primer were used in a second PCR of about 7 to 12 cycles. TCRdb recomputed calls from the 5' RACE reads with MiXCR, one row per CDR3 protein. The data show about 700,000 distinct CDR3 sequences, about 30% seen once. The sample taken for sequencing was blood. The receptors were gathered from a woman aged 80 or older in good health.

This clonotype has more than one count but fewer than ten. The chain recombines TRBV7-8 with TRBJ1-5; a weak D match, TRBD1 (5 bases). CDR1 SGHVS and CDR2 FQNEAQ come from the germline V gene. Trimming left V 5 bases short and J 3 bases short, with 14 bases between. This CDR3 region has 15 residues. CDR3 sequence: CASSLGHGPNQPQHF. CDR3 DNA: TGTGCCAGCAGCCTCGGACATGGGCCCAATCAGCCCCAGCATTTT.

Turning to this clonotype: The junction departs from the called germline gene at one end, perhaps through a read error. V usage is TRBV5-1 and J usage is TRBJ2-3; D remains ambiguous. The CDR3 totals 13 residues. The germline V gene encodes CDR1 SGHRS and CDR2 YFSETQ. The CDR3 DNA is TGCGCCGGCAGCTTACCCGGCACAGATACGCAGTATTTT. Amino acid sequence: CAGSLPGTDTQYF. Based on the CDR3 plus reference TRBV5-1 and TRBJ2-3, the full variable domain is KAGVTQTPRYLIKTRGQQVTLSCSPISGHRSVSWYQQTPGQGLQFLFEYFSETQRNKGNFPGRFSGRQFSNSRSEMNVSTLELGDSALYLCAGSLPGTDTQYFGPGTRLTVL.

This clonotype appeared many times. The chain combines TRBV5-1 with TRBJ2-7; the D gene is possibly TRBD1 (6 bases). This CDR3 has 15 amino acids. The germline V gene has CDR1 SGHRS and CDR2 YFSETQ. Trimming removed 4 bases at V and 0 bases at J, with 14 bases between. This chain's CDR3 is CASSQADRSSYEQYF. The CDR3 nucleotides are TGCGCCAGCAGCCAAGCGGACAGATCCTCCTACGAGCAGTACTTC.

In its sample, this clonotype was seen many times. The chain links TRBV24-1 to TRBJ1-2; 8 bases align to TRBD1. With V trimmed by 3 bases and J by 8 bases, 7 bases remained unmatched. Germline V lookup: CDR1 KGHDR, CDR2 SFDVKD. The CDR3 is made up of 14 amino acids. This CDR3 is CATSDPLTGVGYTF. The CDR3 DNA reads as TGTGCCACCAGTGATCCTCTGACAGGGGTAGGCTACACCTTC.

The V call is TRBV4-2, the J call TRBJ2-4, with 8 bases identical to TRBD2. V lost 4 bases, J lost 8 bases, and 10 bases stayed unmatched. CDR1 is LGHNA, CDR2 YNFKEQ, per germline. The CDR3 is 15 residues long. This CDR3 reads CASSPEETSVDIQYF. The CDR3 nucleotides read TGTGCCAGCAGCCCAGAGGAGACTAGCGTCGACATTCAGTACTTC.

As to this clonotype: A read error may be the cause here, since a much bigger clone is one base away. The chain couples TRBV5-1 to TRBJ2-7, with D possibly being TRBD2 (7 bases). V was trimmed by 7 bases and J by 3 bases, leaving 23 bases between them. The CDR3 totals 16 residues. Germline V gives CDR1 SGHRS, CDR2 YFSETQ. The CDR3: CASGLIPGEGLYEQYF. The CDR3 DNA sequence: TGCGCCAGCGGTCTGATTCCAGGGGAGGGACTCTACGAGCAGTACTTC.

The chain is built from TRBV6-2 or TRBV6-3 and TRBJ2-1; 11 bases agree with TRBD2. CDR3 length: 16 amino acids. Germline V gives CDR1 MNHEY, CDR2 SVGEGT. Trimming took 5 bases from V and 3 from J; bases not matched to a gene: 6. The CDR3 sequence is CASSQLAGEVYNEQFF. Here the CDR3 DNA reads TGTGCCAGCAGTCAACTAGCGGGGGAGGTCTACAATGAGCAGTTCTTC.

As for this clonotype: The CDR3 does not close with the conserved phenylalanine or tryptophan, likely indicating a read error. This rearrangement joins TRBV6-5 to TRBJ2-5; D tentatively fits TRBD1 or TRBD2 (5 bases each). The length of the CDR3 is 15 residues. Germline CDR1 reads MNHEY; CDR2 reads SVGAGI. The V gene lost 5 bases and the J gene lost 4 bases, with 17 bases spanning the gap. CDR3 in DNA: TGTGCCAGCAGTAAATCAGGGCTGAGCGGAGAGACCCAGTACTCC. It specifies CASSKSGLSGETQYS.

A note on this clonotype: This sequence may be a read error, since a much larger clone differs from it by one base. The genes are TRBV20-1 and TRBJ2-4; D is possibly TRBD2 (5 bases). In germline, CDR1 is DFQATT, CDR2 SNEGSKA (reference sequence). This CDR3 contains 14 residues. CDR3 sequence (DNA): TGCAGCCCCTTTGCGCCTCTAGCCAAAAACATTCAGCACTTC. It encodes CSPFAPLAKNIQHF.

A word on this clonotype: This may be a read error: a much more frequent sequence differs by one nucleotide. The V gene is TRBV5-1, the J gene TRBJ2-1; 8 bases are a match to TRBD1. There are 14 residues in the CDR3. Germline-derived CDR1 and CDR2 are SGHRS and YFSETQ. Trimming cost V 7 bases and J 6 bases; bases outside gene matches: 9. The CDR3 here is CASPGQATCNEQFF. The CDR3 region has the DNA TGCGCCAGCCCGGGACAGGCGACTTGCAATGAGCAGTTCTTC.

The chain couples TRBV9 to TRBJ2-1; 10 nucleotides line up with TRBD2. V shed 4 bases and J 7 bases; nucleotides not matched to a gene: 11. This CDR3 comprises 16 residues. Germline-derived CDR1 and CDR2 are SGDLS and YYNGEE. CDR3 sequence reads: CASSTPLSGGVNEQFF. Here the CDR3 DNA reads TGTGCCAGCAGCACCCCTTTGAGCGGGGGGGTAAATGAGCAGTTCTTC.

This rearrangement joins TRBV11-2 to TRBJ2-4, with 8 bases that match TRBD2. Losses at the gene ends were 4 bases for V and 0 bases for J; bases not matched to a gene: 14. This CDR3 has 19 amino acids. Germline values: CDR1 SGHAT, CDR2 FQNNGV. The CDR3 sequence: CASSWPARGDYLAKNIQYF. The CDR3 DNA reads TGTGCCAGCAGCTGGCCGGCGCGGGGGGACTATCTAGCCAAAAACATTCAGTACTTC.

The sample holds a few counts of this clonotype. The chain uses TRBV12-5 and TRBJ2-2; D gene ambiguous. In germline, CDR1 is LGHNT, CDR2 FRNRAP. The CDR3 is 16 amino acids. Trimming shortened V by 0 bases and J by 5 bases, and 13 bases separated the two germline ends. The CDR3 DNA reads as TGTGCTAGTGGTTTGGTAGGACGGGTGTGGACCGGGGAGCTGTTTTTT. It is translated as CASGLVGRVWTGELFF.

V is TRBV5-4 and J is TRBJ2-7, with TRBD2 matching over 7 bases. Germline assignment: CDR1 SGHNT and CDR2 YYREEE (reference sequence). With 0 bases clipped from V and 3 bases from J, the junction kept 6 bases outside the gene matches. The CDR3 loop spans 15 amino acids. The chain's CDR3 is CASSLDGGGRYEQYF. CDR3 in DNA: TGTGCCAGCAGCTTGGATGGGGGGGGTCGCTACGAGCAGTACTTC. Looking up the rest from reference TRBV5-4 and TRBJ2-7 gives the full variable domain: ETGVTQSPTHLIKTRGQQVTLRCSSQSGHNTVSWYQQALGQGPQFIFQYYREEENGRGNFPPRFSGLQFPNYSSELNVNALELDDSALYLCASSLDGGGRYEQYFGPGTRLTVT.

This clonotype occurred many times. The chain is built from TRBV12-3 or TRBV12-4 and TRBJ2-3; 7 bases fit TRBD1. This CDR3 has 15 residues. The V segment lost 7 bases and the J segment 0 bases; nucleotides outside the gene matches: 7. This CDR3 is CASTPTGSSTDTQYF. CDR3 nucleotide sequence: TGTGCCAGCACCCCGACAGGGAGTAGCACAGATACGCAGTATTTT.

This clonotype turned up a few times. The chain joins TRBV12-3 or TRBV12-4 to TRBJ1-5, with D tentatively TRBD1 (5 bases). Trimming cost V 1 base and J 4 bases, with 11 bases left between them. The CDR3 spans 15 residues. CDR3 coding DNA: TGTGCCAGCAGTTTAGGGCAGGGACGAAATCAGCCCCAGCATTTT. As protein: CASSLGQGRNQPQHF.

This sequence joins TRBV6-2 or TRBV6-3 and TRBJ2-7; weak D call: TRBD2 (5 bases). The CDR3 has 13 residues. CDR1 and CDR2 (germline): MNHEY, SVGEGT. Trimming took off 0 bases at V and 7 bases at J, with 10 bases between the two ends. CDR3 bases: TGTGCCAGCAGTTACTCGAGGGAGTTGGAGCAGTACTTC. This encodes CASSYSRELEQYF.

This clonotype has a count of ten or more. Just one base apart from a much larger clone, this may be a read error. The chain is built from TRBV28 and TRBJ2-3, with D possibly being TRBD1 (6 bases). The CDR3 spans 14 residues. The germline V gene encodes CDR1 MDHEN and CDR2 SYDVKM. Deletions cut 4 bases from V and 3 bases from J, with 11 bases between. In DNA, the CDR3 is TGTGCCAGCAGTTGGCCCAGGGGAACAGATACGCAGTATTTT. Residues: CASSWPRGTDTQYF.

The chain carries TRBV7-6 and TRBJ1-1; D may be TRBD1 (6 bases). The CDR3 is 14 amino acids. Trimming removed 8 bases at V and 5 bases at J, with 18 bases between. Germline CDR1 SGHVS, CDR2 FNYEAQ. The CDR3: CASVTLQGSTEAFF. DNA for the CDR3: TGTGCCAGCGTTACCCTACAGGGATCGACTGAAGCTTTCTTT.

This clonotype has a handful of counts. V usage is TRBV18 and J usage is TRBJ2-4; possible D gene TRBD1, 5 bases. The J call is in doubt because the DNA end fits TRBJ2-7 better. The CDR3 runs to 15 residues. CDR1 is KGHSH and CDR2 is LQKENI in the germline V gene. CDR3 DNA: TGTGCCAGCTCACCAGGGGCCCATCCCGCTTACGAGCAGTACTTC. Its protein is CASSPGAHPAYEQYF.

This clonotype was counted a few times. This chain uses TRBV19 with TRBJ1-6; 10 positions agree with TRBD1. V lost 7 bases to trimming and J lost 8 bases; unmatched junction nucleotides: 8. The CDR3 length is 15 residues. Germline V gives CDR1 LNHDA, CDR2 SQIVND (reference sequence). CDR3 coding DNA: TGTGCCAGTAAAAGAAATGGACAGGGGGATTCACCCCTCCACTTT. It translates to CASKRNGQGDSPLHF.

The chain links TRBV9 to TRBJ1-1, with D possibly being TRBD1 (5 bases). Germline-derived CDR1 and CDR2 are SGDLS and YYNGEE. This CDR3 is built from 14 residues. The germline V and J ends were trimmed by 2 bases and 1 base, with 9 bases remaining between them. This CDR3 reads CASSVRAENTEAFF. The DNA of the CDR3 is TGTGCCAGCAGCGTCAGGGCAGAGAACACTGAAGCTTTCTTT.

With regard to this clonotype: A much larger clone lies one base from this, so it may be a read error. The gene calls are TRBV5-1 and TRBJ2-1, with 8 bases matching TRBD1. CDR1 and CDR2 (germline): SGHRS, YFSETQ. This CDR3 spans 14 amino acids. CDR3 sequence: CASSLGAGGYEQFF. CDR3 bases: TGTGCCAGCAGCTTAGGGGCAGGGGGCTACGAGCAGTTCTTC.

Many counts were recorded for this clonotype. The V gene is TRBV30, the J gene TRBJ2-5; TRBD1 matches 7 bases. Germline trimming cut 2 bases from V and 2 bases from J; bases unmatched to any gene: 8. The CDR3 totals 15 residues. Germline values: CDR1 GTSNPN, CDR2 SVGIG (reference sequence). CDR3 DNA: TGTGCCTGGAGTTTCGGCGGCAGGGGGCAAGAGACCCAGTACTTC. Residues: CAWSFGGRGQETQYF.

As to this clonotype: A single base separates this from a much larger clone, so it may be a read error. The genes are TRBV30 and TRBJ2-1; D is perhaps TRBD2 (7 bases). Germline-derived CDR1 and CDR2 are GTSNPN and SVGIG (reference sequence). The CDR3 has 15 amino acids. This CDR3 reads CARSVGGASYNEQFF. The CDR3 DNA is TGTGCCCGGAGTGTAGGGGGGGCCTCCTACAATGAGCAGTTCTTC.

This clonotype was counted many times. V and J are TRBV10-3 and TRBJ1-5, with D possibly matching TRBD1 (5 bases). Looked up from germline, CDR1 is ENHRY and CDR2 is SYGVKD. CDR3 length equals 13 residues. Deletions cut 4 bases from V and 4 bases from J, with 8 bases between. The CDR3 is CAISGQQNQPQHF. DNA of the CDR3: TGTGCCATCAGTGGACAGCAGAATCAGCCCCAGCATTTT.

J is TRBJ1-4 and V is TRBV7-8, with a tentative D call TRBD1 (6 bases). Trimming took 5 bases from V and 7 from J, leaving 20 bases between them. Per germline, CDR1 SGHVS and CDR2 FQNEAQ. The CDR3 is 16 amino acids. CDR3 region: CASSLDPGQRGEKLFF. The CDR3 nucleotides read TGTGCCAGCAGCCTCGACCCGGGACAACGAGGTGAAAAACTGTTTTTT.

This clonotype was found a few times. The chain uses TRBV7-2 and TRBJ2-2, with no clear D. CDR1 is SGHTA, CDR2 FQGNSA, per germline. The V end was cut by 1 base, the J end by 4 bases, with 7 bases between. The CDR3 is 14 residues long. DNA of the CDR3: TGTGCCAGCAGCTTAGTGGCGGCCACCGGGGAGCTGTTTTTT. Translating it yields CASSLVAATGELFF.

This clonotype showed up many times. The chain is built from TRBV7-2 and TRBJ2-3; TRBD2 matches at 7 bases. Germline V gives CDR1 SGHTA, CDR2 FQGNSA. V gave up 5 bases and J gave up 3 bases; unmatched junction bases: 11. The CDR3 runs to 16 residues. Here the CDR3 reads CASSRRTSTWTDTQYF. As DNA, the CDR3 is TGTGCCAGCAGCCGCCGGACTAGTACCTGGACAGATACGCAGTATTTT. Supplemented by reference TRBV7-2 and TRBJ2-3, the full variable domain reads GAGVSQSPSNKVTEKGKDVELRCDPISGHTALYWYRQSLGQGLEFLIYFQGNSAPDKSGLPSDRFSAERTGGSVSTLTIQRTQQEDSAVYLCASSRRTSTWTDTQYFGPGTRLTVL.

At least ten counts were recorded for this clonotype. The chain links TRBV4-1 to TRBJ2-1, with 8 bases lining up with TRBD2. In germline, CDR1 is MGHRA, CDR2 YSYEKL. The CDR3 extends over 16 amino acids. Trimming took 0 bases from V and 4 from J; bases not matched to a gene: 5. The DNA of the CDR3 is TGCGCCAGCAGCCAAGATGGAACTAGCGGATACAATGAGCAGTTCTTC. It specifies CASSQDGTSGYNEQFF.

This clonotype was counted many times. The rearrangement uses TRBV24-1 and TRBJ2-1; D is unresolved. With 7 bases removed from V and 5 bases from J, the gap between germline ends came to 5 bases. Germline CDR1 KGHDR, CDR2 SFDVKD. CDR3 size: 11 residues. The CDR3 loop reads CATSLNNEQFF. The CDR3 DNA sequence: TGTGCCACCAGCTTAAACAATGAGCAGTTCTTC.

This clonotype was recorded many times. The J gene is TRBJ1-4, the V gene TRBV12-3 or TRBV12-4; 8 positions agree with TRBD1. With V trimmed by 1 base and J by 3 bases, 10 bases remained unmatched. This CDR3 comprises 18 residues. The CDR3 region is CASSLGAGGAVANEKLFF. CDR3 bases: TGTGCCAGCAGTTTAGGGGCAGGGGGCGCGGTGGCTAATGAAAAACTGTTTTTT.